Sequencing of this T cell receptor (beta chain) was carried out in a study of blood T cell repertoires in COVID-19 (dated by TCRdb to 2020 to 2022). Concerning the study at large: Samples covering the acute and convalescent phases of COVID-19 were provided by collaborators in the United States, Italy and Spain. The material from the prospective study consisted of cDNA or gDNA derived from T cells, B-cell-depleted T cells, or PBMCs. A freely available public database, intended as a resource for researchers studying the immune response to SARS-CoV-2, is where the repertoires were released. A de-identified subject ID, COVID-19 status, age in years and sex were almost always included in the sample metadata. HLA class I and class II types, where available, came from metadata supplied by the sample provider rather than from assay-based typing. The samples were drawn from the first 160 participants of the ongoing ImmuneRACE study and from over 950 subjects provided by 6 global collaborators. Deeply sampled blood TCRbeta repertoires from subjects exposed to, actively infected with, or recovered from COVID-19 were included in the dataset. The full study reports these points: The quantity of clinical and demographic metadata differed by source and by participant and was supplied without curation.

Participants in the prospective study were aged about 18 to 95 years, lived in approximately 26 United States geographic areas, and enrolled through a virtual design. In the prospective study, cohorts were assigned on the basis of participant-reported clinical history obtained from a screening survey and a study questionnaire. For ImmuneRACE Cohort 3, a participant was defined as recovered based on two consecutive negative NP/OP PCR tests, clearance by a healthcare professional, or resolution of symptoms. Mobile phlebotomists in the prospective study collected whole blood, serum and a nasopharyngeal or oropharyngeal swab from every participant. Over a roughly 2-month period, participants in the prospective study had the option of providing additional blood draws and questionnaires. Prospective study blood samples were shipped either frozen or at room temperature before DNA extraction. TCRbeta CDR3 regions were amplified from genomic DNA using the immunoSEQ Assay, a bias-controlled multiplex PCR. The source study handled its data this way. The number of nucleated cells in each sample was estimated by amplification of reference gene primers within the assay. Sequence reads were collapsed and filtered to measure the absolute abundance of every unique TCRbeta CDR3 rearrangement. For each sample, productive Simpson clonality was calculated as the square root of Simpson's diversity index over productive rearrangements. This immuneACCESS table, as held by TCRdb, lists in-frame sequences with V and J called but not all clones. Of the missing ones, under half trace to an unresolved V gene in checked studies; the others have no known cause. V and J calls and clone size are copied from that table; D and trimming were computed from the DNA. For this sample the table gives around 260,000 clones, of which roughly 85% were detected only once. 3.5% to 4.5% of the sample belongs to the ten largest clones.

From the cysteine through the phenylalanine, the CDR3 covers 15 amino acids. Kept here is only the CDR3 DNA, which spans 45 bases and is read in frame from base 1. Via the germline V gene (reference sequence), CDR1 is MNHEY and CDR2 SMNVEV. Relative to germline, V is 2 bases shorter and J is 0 bases shorter, with 11 bases between their ends. To note about this clone: Its recognized antigen is unknown. No much larger clone is present one base from it, and per-base qualities are unavailable.

This clonotype was sampled from a woman aged 25 to 39 who had recovered from COVID-19. The V gene is TRBV27 and the J gene is TRBJ2-7; TRBD1 is a weak D gene call, 5 bases matching. Sequencing was done on a sample of PBMCs or T cells enriched from blood (not recorded which). The nucleotides read TGTGCCAGCAGTTTACGGACAAGGAGCTCCTACGAGCAGTACTTC. It specifies CASSLRTRSSYEQYF.